Each of the 32 T cell receptor beta chains below was sequenced from the same sample in a study of blood T cells in healthy people across ages. Next came a second PCR, run for about 7 to 12 cycles, which used a sample-barcoded 5' primer along with a J-beta primer mix. TCRdb re-called the 5' RACE reads with MiXCR, one entry per CDR3 protein. The data contain 750,000 to 1,000,000 distinct CDR3 sequences, under 35% of them seen just once; the ten biggest clones take up roughly 10%. The data also belong to a second study, concerning T cells of mothers and their children.

The sequencing input was blood. Receptor source: a woman in her thirties or forties in good health.

In regard to this clonotype: One end of the junction does not line up with germline, which may come from a read error. The rearrangement links TRBV12-3 or TRBV12-4 to TRBJ2-7; D not resolved. The CDR3 contains 14 residues. The CDR3 reads CVSSLNAGPYEQYF. CDR3 DNA sequence: TGTGTCAGCAGTTTAAACGCAGGCCCTTACGAGCAGTACTTC.

The chain has TRBV6-1 and TRBJ2-1, with D unclear. The germline V gene has CDR1 MNHNS and CDR2 SASEGT. The CDR3 has 13 residues. The V and J ends lost 7 bases and 3 bases respectively, with 10 bases between them. The CDR3 loop is CASMAEFYNEQFF. CDR3 in DNA: TGTGCCAGCATGGCAGAGTTCTACAATGAGCAGTTCTTC.

The chain has TRBV7-9 and TRBJ2-3; possibly TRBD1 for D (5 bases). The ends were cut back, 5 bases at V and 1 base at J, with 16 bases in the middle. The germline gives CDR1 SEHNR, CDR2 FQNEAQ (reference sequence). CDR3 length equals 16 residues. Here the CDR3 DNA reads TGTGCCAGCAGCCCGGGCAGGGTGAAGGGCACAGATACGCAGTATTTT. Amino acids: CASSPGRVKGTDTQYF.

This clonotype was picked up a small number of times. V gene TRBV6-1 combines with J gene TRBJ2-7, with unresolved D. The V and J ends lost 0 bases and 4 bases respectively, with 16 bases between them. The CDR3 has 16 amino acids. From germline, CDR1 is MNHNS and CDR2 SASEGT. CDR3 protein: CASSEAPPEYEYEQYF. The CDR3 DNA reads TGTGCCAGCAGTGAAGCCCCCCCGGAGTATGAGTACGAGCAGTACTTC.

This clonotype was seen a handful of times. A read error may be the cause here, since a much bigger clone is one base away. The chain couples TRBV7-3 to TRBJ2-4; D is possibly TRBD1 (6 bases). Deletions cut 5 bases from V and 13 bases from J, with 21 bases between. There are 14 residues in the CDR3. Germline V gene data show CDR1 as SGHTA and CDR2 as FQGTGA. In DNA, the CDR3 is TGTGCCAGCAGCAGGGGGTTCTTAGACAATGAGCAGTACTTC. This codes for CASSRGFLDNEQYF.

The rearrangement uses TRBV5-1 and TRBJ2-5, with 7 bases lining up with TRBD2. The end of the DNA aligns better with TRBJ2-7, so the J call may be wrong. The CDR3 loop spans 15 amino acids. Germline lookup yields CDR1 SGHRS and CDR2 YFSETQ. The CDR3 DNA is TGCGCCAGCAGCTTTCCGGGGGGAGAGTCCTACGAGCAGTACTTC. Protein sequence: CASSFPGGESYEQYF.

This clonotype was detected ten times or more. The chain employs TRBV12-3 or TRBV12-4 and TRBJ2-1; TRBD2 agrees at 12 bases. CDR3 length: 20 amino acids. The ends lost 3 bases at V and 5 bases at J; junction bases unmatched: 17. DNA for the CDR3: TGTGCCAGCAGTTTGTCCTCGGTATTACTAGCGGGGGGCCTCAACAATGAGCAGTTCTTC. Amino acid sequence: CASSLSSVLLAGGLNNEQFF.

The table lists this clonotype with many counts. This chain links TRBV9 with TRBJ2-7; the D gene is possibly TRBD2 (5 bases). Germline V lookup: CDR1 SGDLS, CDR2 YYNGEE. This CDR3 region has 14 residues. With 4 bases removed from V and 5 bases from J, the gap between germline ends came to 16 bases. The CDR3 spells CASSSRGLLDEQYF. As DNA, the CDR3 is TGTGCCAGCAGCTCTCGGGGTCTACTCGACGAGCAGTACTTC.

The chain uses TRBV7-2 and TRBJ2-7, with 9 bases fitting TRBD1. The CDR3 totals 15 residues. In germline, CDR1 is SGHTA, CDR2 FQGNSA. The ends lost 3 bases at V and 3 bases at J; junction bases unmatched: 6. This chain's CDR3 is CASSLRTGEGYEQYF. The CDR3 coding sequence is TGTGCCAGCAGCTTGCGGACAGGGGAAGGCTACGAGCAGTACTTC.

This clonotype appeared once. The V call is TRBV3-1, the J call TRBJ2-5, with D perhaps matching TRBD1 (6 bases). The germline CDR1 and CDR2 sequences are LGHDT and YNNKEL (reference sequence). With 0 bases removed from V and 2 bases from J, the gap between germline ends came to 22 bases. This CDR3 spans 19 amino acids. Here the CDR3 DNA reads TGTGCCAGCAGCCAAGATGAAGATCCCAGGGGACGGGATCAAGAGACCCAGTACTTC. Translation gives CASSQDEDPRGRDQETQYF.

The chain joins TRBV3-1 to TRBJ1-2, with 9 bases matching TRBD1. The V gene end was trimmed by 0 bases and the J gene end by 5 bases; junction bases not matched to a gene: 4. The CDR3 consists of 15 residues. Germline CDR1 reads LGHDT; CDR2 reads YNNKEL (reference sequence). CDR3 coding DNA: TGTGCCAGCAGCCAAGATATGGACAGGGGATATGGCTACACCTTC. Amino acid sequence: CASSQDMDRGYGYTF.

This chain joins TRBV7-3 and TRBJ2-1, with 11 nucleotides matching TRBD2. The V and J ends lost 5 bases and 0 bases, in that order; junction bases with no gene match: 6. The germline V gene has CDR1 SGHTA and CDR2 FQGTGA. The CDR3 is 17 residues long. CDR3: CASSPSLAGGSYNEQFF. Written as DNA, the CDR3 is TGTGCCAGCAGCCCGTCGCTAGCGGGGGGCTCCTACAATGAGCAGTTCTTC.

J is TRBJ2-1 and V is TRBV5-1; TRBD1 might be the D (5 bases). Germline V gene data show CDR1 as SGHRS and CDR2 as YFSETQ. V lost 7 bases, J lost 5 bases, and 10 bases lay in between. The CDR3 is 12 residues long. The CDR3 is CASHKGNNEQFF. CDR3 DNA sequence: TGCGCCAGCCACAAGGGGAACAATGAGCAGTTCTTC.

This chain links TRBV5-1 with TRBJ2-1; 9 bases match TRBD2. Germline V gene data show CDR1 as SGHRS and CDR2 as YFSETQ. V shed 2 bases, J shed 3 bases, and the junction held 9 bases outside the gene matches. CDR3 length equals 17 residues. The CDR3 region is CASSLVAGGAVYNEQFF. The CDR3 nucleotides are TGCGCCAGCAGCTTAGTTGCGGGAGGGGCCGTCTACAATGAGCAGTTCTTC. The complete variable domain, with remaining parts taken from reference TRBV5-1 and TRBJ2-1, reads KAGVTQTPRYLIKTRGQQVTLSCSPISGHRSVSWYQQTPGQGLQFLFEYFSETQRNKGNFPGRFSGRQFSNSRSEMNVSTLELGDSALYLCASSLVAGGAVYNEQFFGPGTRLTVL.

The rearrangement joins TRBV27 to TRBJ2-2; a possible D gene is TRBD1 (5 bases). Trimming removed 4 bases from V and 3 bases from J, with 9 bases in between. The CDR3 loop spans 14 amino acids. CDR1 is MNHEY and CDR2 is SMNVEV in the germline V gene (reference sequence). DNA of the CDR3: TGTGCCAGCAGTTCAGGGTTGGACACCGGGGAGCTGTTTTTT. As protein: CASSSGLDTGELFF.

This chain joins TRBV19 and TRBJ1-5, with unresolved D. Trimming removed 2 bases from V and 6 bases from J, with 5 bases in between. In germline, CDR1 is LNHDA, CDR2 SQIVND (reference sequence). The CDR3 runs 12 residues. The CDR3 DNA reads as TGTGCCAGTAGTATATCGACTCAGCCCCAGCATTTT. It yields the protein CASSISTQPQHF.

This clonotype was counted between two and nine times. V and J are TRBV5-1 and TRBJ2-5; D is unresolved. The germline V gene encodes CDR1 SGHRS and CDR2 YFSETQ. The V end was cut by 2 bases, the J end by 4 bases, with 9 bases between. The CDR3 length is 13 residues. DNA of the CDR3: TGCGCCAGCAGCTTCCAACCGGGAGAGACCCAGTACTTC. Translated: CASSFQPGETQYF.

The chain recombines TRBV10-3 with TRBJ1-1; D is unresolved. Trimming shortened V by 11 bases and J by 4 bases, and 26 bases separated the two germline ends. The length of the CDR3 is 16 residues. The germline gives CDR1 ENHRY, CDR2 SYGVKD. CDR3 region: CASRTGLGNEGTEAFF. The CDR3 nucleotides read TGTGCCTCCAGGACCGGGTTAGGGAATGAGGGCACTGAAGCTTTCTTT.

This clonotype came up a few times. A read error may produce the germline difference seen at one junction end. The chain employs TRBV7-6 and TRBJ2-1, with D perhaps matching TRBD2 (7 bases). The CDR3 totals 17 residues. Per germline, CDR1 SGHVS and CDR2 FNYEAQ. The CDR3 loop reads CASSGKGGFSSYNGQFF. The CDR3 DNA sequence: TGTGCCAGCAGTGGGAAGGGGGGGTTCAGCTCCTACAATGGGCAGTTCTTC.

The V and J genes are TRBV9 and TRBJ2-2; the D is unclear. The CDR3 covers 13 residues. In germline, CDR1 is SGDLS, CDR2 YYNGEE. V was pared by 0 bases and J by 6 bases, with 6 bases between. The CDR3 nucleotides are TGTGCCAGCAGCGTAGCGCAGTCCGGGGAGCTGTTTTTT. Translation: CASSVAQSGELFF.

This chain links TRBV5-1 with TRBJ1-6, with a possible D match to TRBD1 (6 bases). The V end lost 4 bases, the J end lost 7 bases, and 12 bases lay between the germline ends. The CDR3 extends over 14 amino acids. Germline V gene sequence: CDR1 SGHRS, CDR2 YFSETQ. This CDR3 is CASSRSDRNSPLHF. Written as DNA, the CDR3 is TGCGCCAGCAGCCGATCGGACAGAAATTCACCCCTCCACTTT.

The table lists this clonotype with a few counts. The rearrangement joins TRBV5-1 to TRBJ2-2; D unresolved. Germline CDR1 reads SGHRS; CDR2 reads YFSETQ. The CDR3 is 15 amino acids. V lost 4 bases and J 3 bases, leaving 13 bases between the germline ends. The CDR3 reads CASSLRRADTGELFF. The CDR3 DNA is TGCGCCAGCAGCCTTCGAAGGGCCGACACCGGGGAGCTGTTTTTT. Looking up the rest from reference TRBV5-1 and TRBJ2-2 gives the full variable domain: KAGVTQTPRYLIKTRGQQVTLSCSPISGHRSVSWYQQTPGQGLQFLFEYFSETQRNKGNFPGRFSGRQFSNSRSEMNVSTLELGDSALYLCASSLRRADTGELFFGEGSRLTVL.

In the case of this clonotype: Possible read error: a much larger clone is one base away. The genes are TRBV27 and TRBJ2-4, with no clear D. Germline V gene lookup returns CDR1 MNHEY and CDR2 SMNVEV (reference sequence). CDR3 length: 14 residues. DNA of the CDR3: TGTGCCAGCAGTTTAGTCAAGCCACCCTACGAGCAGGACTTC. This sequence encodes CASSLVKPPYEQDF.

This clonotype was observed at least ten times. This sequence joins TRBV15 and TRBJ2-7; D unresolved. The CDR3 covers 13 residues. Germline V CDR1 and CDR2: LNHNV, YYDKDF (reference sequence). Between the trimmed V and J ends, which lost 1 base and 2 bases, there was a span of 6 bases. CDR3 bases: TGTGCCACCAGCAGAGGCAGGACCTACGAGCAGTACTTC. It specifies CATSRGRTYEQYF.

This clonotype was recorded a few times. This chain connects TRBV30 to TRBJ2-5, with D tentatively TRBD1 or TRBD2 (6 bases each). The CDR3 extends over 16 amino acids. Trimming stripped 2 bases from V and 4 bases from J, with 20 bases between. Germline CDR1 is GTSNPN and CDR2 is SVGIG (reference sequence). CDR3 loop: CAWSSRGAGYGETQYF. The CDR3 DNA sequence: TGTGCCTGGAGTTCGAGGGGGGCTGGTTATGGAGAGACCCAGTACTTC. The complete variable domain, with remaining parts taken from reference TRBV30 and TRBJ2-5, reads SQTIHQWPATLVQPVGSPLSLECTVEGTSNPNLYWYRQAAGRGLQLLFYSVGIGQISSEVPQNLSASRPQDRQFILSSKKLLLSDSGFYLCAWSSRGAGYGETQYFGPGTRLLVL.

The table lists this clonotype with a few counts. V usage is TRBV29-1 and J usage is TRBJ2-2, with 8 nucleotides matching TRBD2. Losses at the gene ends were 6 bases for V and 6 bases for J; bases not matched to a gene: 6. Germline CDR1 and CDR2: SQVTM and ANQGSEA. The CDR3 length is 13 residues. CDR3 coding DNA: TGCAGCGTCCCCGGACTAGCAGCCGGGGAGCTGTTTTTT. This codes for CSVPGLAAGELFF.

The V call is TRBV10-3, the J call TRBJ1-1; a weak D match, TRBD1 (5 bases). V lost 8 bases and J 8 bases, leaving 12 bases between the germline ends. Germline CDR1 ENHRY, CDR2 SYGVKD. CDR3 size: 11 residues. The CDR3 nucleotides read TGTGCCATCCGAGGGAGGGGAGAAGCTTTCTTT. It codes for CAIRGRGEAFF.

V is TRBV10-3 and J is TRBJ2-5; D gene unclear. Germline V gene lookup returns CDR1 ENHRY and CDR2 SYGVKD. The CDR3 contains 10 residues. The V end was cut by 2 bases, the J end by 5 bases, with 0 bases between. The CDR3 DNA reads as TGTGCCATCAGTGAGGAGACCCAGTACTTC. This sequence encodes CAISEETQYF.

This clonotype was picked up many times. The chain uses TRBV7-9 and TRBJ1-2; D perhaps matches TRBD1 (5 bases). The germline V gene has CDR1 SEHNR and CDR2 FQNEAQ (reference sequence). The CDR3 has 13 amino acids. Trimming stripped 5 bases from V and 4 bases from J, with 11 bases between. The CDR3 DNA sequence: TGTGCCAGCAGCCTCAAGGGGAGCTATGGCTACACCTTC. This codes for CASSLKGSYGYTF. Together with reference TRBV7-9 and TRBJ1-2, the CDR3 gives the full variable domain: DTGVSQNPRHKITKRGQNVTFRCDPISEHNRLYWYRQTLGQGPEFLTYFQNEAQLEKSRLLSDRFSAERPKGSFSTLEIQRTEQGDSAMYLCASSLKGSYGYTFGSGTRLTVV.

The chain is built from TRBV5-6 and TRBJ2-5, with no clear D. There are 15 residues in the CDR3. CDR1 is SGHDT, CDR2 YYEEEE, per germline. V shed 3 bases and J shed 0 bases, with 12 bases lying between them. The CDR3 DNA follows: TGTGCCAGCAGCTCCCGGCTGGGGTACCAAGAGACCCAGTACTTC. Protein product: CASSSRLGYQETQYF. Variable domain in full (rest from reference TRBV5-6 and TRBJ2-5): DAGVTQSPTHLIKTRGQQVTLRCSPKSGHDTVSWYQQALGQGPQFIFQYYEEEERQRGNFPDRFSGHQFPNYSSELNVNALLLGDSALYLCASSSRLGYQETQYFGPGTRLLVL.

This clonotype came up many times. At one boundary the junction diverges from the germline segment, which might be a read error. The rearrangement joins TRBV5-1 to TRBJ2-5, with D tentatively TRBD1 (6 bases). CDR1 SGHRS and CDR2 YFSETQ come from the germline V gene. The CDR3 sequence is 13 residues long. The CDR3 region has the DNA TGTGCCAGCAGCTTAGGGGGCCAAGAGACCCAGTACTTC. Translated, it gives CASSLGGQETQYF. The full variable domain, in which reference TRBV5-1 and TRBJ2-5 provide the parts outside the CDR3, is KAGVTQTPRYLIKTRGQQVTLSCSPISGHRSVSWYQQTPGQGLQFLFEYFSETQRNKGNFPGRFSGRQFSNSRSEMNVSTLELGDSALYLCASSLGGQETQYFGPGTRLLVL.

The gene calls are TRBV24-1 and TRBJ2-5; no clear D. V shed 3 bases and J shed 1 base, with 11 bases lying between them. The V gene's germline CDR1 is KGHDR and CDR2 SFDVKD. CDR3 length: 15 amino acids. The CDR3 coding sequence is TGTGCCACCAGTGATCCAACCGACATCCAAGAGACCCAGTACTTC. Its translation is CATSDPTDIQETQYF.